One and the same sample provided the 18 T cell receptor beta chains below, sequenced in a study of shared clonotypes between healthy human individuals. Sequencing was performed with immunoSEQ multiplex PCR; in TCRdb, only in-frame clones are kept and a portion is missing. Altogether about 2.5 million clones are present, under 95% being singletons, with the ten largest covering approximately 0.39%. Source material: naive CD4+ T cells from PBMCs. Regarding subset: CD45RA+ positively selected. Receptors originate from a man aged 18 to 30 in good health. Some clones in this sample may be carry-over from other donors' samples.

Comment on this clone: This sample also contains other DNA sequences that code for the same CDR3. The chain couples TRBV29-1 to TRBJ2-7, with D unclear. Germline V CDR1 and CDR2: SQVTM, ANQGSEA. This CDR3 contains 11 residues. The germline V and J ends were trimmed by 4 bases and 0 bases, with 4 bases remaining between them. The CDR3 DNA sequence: TGCAGCGTTGTAGCCTCCTACGAGCAGTACTTC. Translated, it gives CSVVASYEQYF.

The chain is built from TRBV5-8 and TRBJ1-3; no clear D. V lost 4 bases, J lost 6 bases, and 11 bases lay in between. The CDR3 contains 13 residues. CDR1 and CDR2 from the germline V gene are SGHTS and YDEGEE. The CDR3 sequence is CASSPGSQNTIYF. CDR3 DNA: TGTGCCAGCAGCCCCGGGAGCCAAAACACCATATATTTT.

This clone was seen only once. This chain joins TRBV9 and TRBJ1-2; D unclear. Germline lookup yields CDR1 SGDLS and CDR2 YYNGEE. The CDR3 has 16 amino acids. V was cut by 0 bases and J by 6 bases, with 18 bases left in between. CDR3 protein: CASSVGLGASINGYTF. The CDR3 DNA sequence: TGTGCCAGCAGCGTAGGTCTGGGAGCTTCGATAAATGGCTACACCTTC.

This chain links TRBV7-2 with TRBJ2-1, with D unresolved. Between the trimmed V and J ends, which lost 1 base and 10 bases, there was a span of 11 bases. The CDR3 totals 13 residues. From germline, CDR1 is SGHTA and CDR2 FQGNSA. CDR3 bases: TGTGCCAGCAGCTTAGGTCTGCCCTTAGAGCAGTTCTTC. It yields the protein CASSLGLPLEQFF.

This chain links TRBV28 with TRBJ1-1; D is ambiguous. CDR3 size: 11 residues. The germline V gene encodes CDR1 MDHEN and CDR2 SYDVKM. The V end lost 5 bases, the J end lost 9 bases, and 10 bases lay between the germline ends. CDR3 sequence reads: CASSPPGKAFF. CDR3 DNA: TGTGCCAGCAGTCCCCCGGGGAAAGCTTTCTTT.

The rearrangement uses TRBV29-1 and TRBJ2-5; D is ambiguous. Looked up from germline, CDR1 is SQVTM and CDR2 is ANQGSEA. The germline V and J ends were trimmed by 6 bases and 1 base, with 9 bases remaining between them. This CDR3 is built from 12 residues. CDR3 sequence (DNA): TGCAGCGTGGGCCGGTTCCAAGAGACCCAGTACTTC. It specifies CSVGRFQETQYF.

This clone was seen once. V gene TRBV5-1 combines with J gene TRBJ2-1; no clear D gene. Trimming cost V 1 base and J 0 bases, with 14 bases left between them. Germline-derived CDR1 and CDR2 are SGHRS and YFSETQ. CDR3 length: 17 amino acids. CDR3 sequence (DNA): TGCGCCAGCAGCTTGTCCCTCAGCGTGAGCTCCTACAATGAGCAGTTCTTC. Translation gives CASSLSLSVSSYNEQFF. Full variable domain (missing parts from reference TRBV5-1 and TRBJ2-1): KAGVTQTPRYLIKTRGQQVTLSCSPISGHRSVSWYQQTPGQGLQFLFEYFSETQRNKGNFPGRFSGRQFSNSRSEMNVSTLELGDSALYLCASSLSLSVSSYNEQFFGPGTRLTVL.

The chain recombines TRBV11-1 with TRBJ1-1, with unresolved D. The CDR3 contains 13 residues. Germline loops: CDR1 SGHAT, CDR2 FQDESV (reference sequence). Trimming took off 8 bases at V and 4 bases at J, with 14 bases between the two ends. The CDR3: CASSRGVGTEAFF. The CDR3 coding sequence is TGTGCCAGCTCACGTGGAGTGGGCACTGAAGCTTTCTTT.

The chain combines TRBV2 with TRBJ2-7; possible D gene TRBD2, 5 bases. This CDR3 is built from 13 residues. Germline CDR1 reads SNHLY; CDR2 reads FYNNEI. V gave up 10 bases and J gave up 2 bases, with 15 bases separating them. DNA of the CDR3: TGTGCCACCACTAAGGACGGGACCTACGAGCAGTACTTC. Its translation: CATTKDGTYEQYF.

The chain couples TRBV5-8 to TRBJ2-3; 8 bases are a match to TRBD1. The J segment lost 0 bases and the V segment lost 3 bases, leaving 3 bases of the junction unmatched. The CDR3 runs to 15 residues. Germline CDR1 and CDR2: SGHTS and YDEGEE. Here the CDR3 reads CASSWGQASTDTQYF. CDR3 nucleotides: TGTGCCAGCAGCTGGGGACAGGCCAGCACAGATACGCAGTATTTT.

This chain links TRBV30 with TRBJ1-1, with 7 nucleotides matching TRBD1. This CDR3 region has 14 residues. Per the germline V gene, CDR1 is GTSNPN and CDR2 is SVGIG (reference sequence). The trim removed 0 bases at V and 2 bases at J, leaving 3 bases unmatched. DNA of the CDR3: TGTGCCTGGAGTGTAAACAGGGGTAACACTGAAGCTTTCTTT. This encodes CAWSVNRGNTEAFF.

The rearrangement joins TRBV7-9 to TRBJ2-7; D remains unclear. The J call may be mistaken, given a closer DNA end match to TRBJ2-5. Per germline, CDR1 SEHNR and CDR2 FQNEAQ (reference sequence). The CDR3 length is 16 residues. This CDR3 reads CASSLIPTSAQETQYF. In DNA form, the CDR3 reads TGTGCCAGCAGCTTAATTCCGACCTCCGCCCAGGAGACCCAGTACTTC.

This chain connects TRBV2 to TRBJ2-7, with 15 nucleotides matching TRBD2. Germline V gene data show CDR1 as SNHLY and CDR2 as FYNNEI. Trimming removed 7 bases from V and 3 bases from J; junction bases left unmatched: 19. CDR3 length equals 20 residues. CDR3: CASTQGLAGGQMGLFYEQYF. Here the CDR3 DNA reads TGTGCCAGCACCCAAGGACTAGCGGGAGGGCAGATGGGTTTATTCTACGAGCAGTACTTC. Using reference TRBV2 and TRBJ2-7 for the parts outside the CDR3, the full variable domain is EPEVTQTPSHQVTQMGQEVILRCVPISNHLYFYWYRQILGQKVEFLVSFYNNEISEKSEIFDDQFSVERPDGSNFTLKIRSTKLEDSAMYFCASTQGLAGGQMGLFYEQYFGPGTRLTVT.

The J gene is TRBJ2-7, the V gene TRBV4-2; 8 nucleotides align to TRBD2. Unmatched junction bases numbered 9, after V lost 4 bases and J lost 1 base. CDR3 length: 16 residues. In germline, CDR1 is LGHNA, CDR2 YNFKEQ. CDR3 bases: TGTGCCAGCAGCCCGGGAGGGGCGGGAAGTTCCTACGAGCAGTACTTC. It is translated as CASSPGGAGSSYEQYF.

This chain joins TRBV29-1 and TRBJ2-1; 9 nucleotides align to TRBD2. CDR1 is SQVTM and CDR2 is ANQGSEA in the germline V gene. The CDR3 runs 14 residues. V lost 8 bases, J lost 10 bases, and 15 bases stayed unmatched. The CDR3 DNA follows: TGCAGCTCATGGGGGCTAGCGGGATCCGGGGAGCAGTTCTTC. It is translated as CSSWGLAGSGEQFF.

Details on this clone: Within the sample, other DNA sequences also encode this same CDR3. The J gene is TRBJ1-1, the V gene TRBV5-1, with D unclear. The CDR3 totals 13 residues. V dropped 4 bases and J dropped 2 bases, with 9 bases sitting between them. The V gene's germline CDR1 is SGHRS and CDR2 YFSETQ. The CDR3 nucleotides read TGCGCCAGCAGCCCGGACGGAAACACTGAAGCTTTCTTT. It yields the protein CASSPDGNTEAFF.

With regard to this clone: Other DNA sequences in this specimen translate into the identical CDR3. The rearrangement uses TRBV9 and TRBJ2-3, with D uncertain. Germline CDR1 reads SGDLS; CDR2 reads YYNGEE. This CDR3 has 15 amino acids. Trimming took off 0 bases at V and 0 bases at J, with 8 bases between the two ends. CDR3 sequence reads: CASSVGGRSTDTQYF. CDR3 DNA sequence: TGTGCCAGCAGCGTAGGGGGAAGGAGCACAGATACGCAGTATTTT.

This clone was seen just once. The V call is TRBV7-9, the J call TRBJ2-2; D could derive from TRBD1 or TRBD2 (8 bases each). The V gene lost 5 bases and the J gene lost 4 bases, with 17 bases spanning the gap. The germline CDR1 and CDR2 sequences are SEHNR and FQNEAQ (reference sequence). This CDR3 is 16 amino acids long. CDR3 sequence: CASSLQGGLVTGELFF. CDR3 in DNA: TGTGCCAGCAGCCTACAGGGGGGACTAGTCACCGGGGAGCTGTTTTTT.